One T cell receptor beta chain is described in this entry. Its cognate antigen is unknown. The method was immunoSEQ multiplex PCR; TCRdb's version includes in-frame clones alone and lacks a portion of them. Among about 120,000 clones listed, roughly 93% were seen once. The CDR3 is made up of 13 amino acids. Trimming pared 4 bases from V and 3 bases from J, leaving 10 bases between. Germline CDR1 is LNHNV and CDR2 is YYDKDF (reference sequence). The data are from a study of Tregs in tolerant kidney transplant recipients. Study conclusions and caveats: Biological reproducibility was not directly addressed in this study.

The origin of this receptor is a human donor in good health. Sequenced input: CD4+ T cells from blood. V and J are TRBV15 and TRBJ2-7; D possibly corresponds to TRBD2 (5 bases). The CDR3: CATSKSGLYEQYF. The CDR3 coding sequence is TGTGCCACCAGCAAAAGCGGACTCTACGAGCAGTACTTC.